A single sample gave rise to the 27 T cell receptor beta chains below, sequenced in a study of post-analysis software for immune sequencing data. Sequencing libraries made from TCR beta cDNA carried unique molecular identifiers. TCRdb independently ran MiXCR on the PCR reads; one entry per CDR3 protein. Here the sample spans fewer than 600,000 distinct CDR3 sequences, around 40% being singletons. Study-wide results and limits: Elevated frequency relative to controls characterized roughly 5 TRBV segments in patients, TRBV5-6, TRBV5-1 and TRBV20-1 among them.

These TCRs are of unknown antigen specificity. The sample comprised blood. The receptors were gathered from a girl aged 10-17 years with multiple sclerosis.

The genes are TRBV14 and TRBJ2-7; the D is unclear. The V gene lost 3 bases and the J gene lost 0 bases, with 15 bases spanning the gap. This CDR3 spans 16 amino acids. Per the germline V gene, CDR1 is SGHDN and CDR2 is FVKESK. CDR3 residues: CASSHRNGYSSYEQYF. The CDR3 bases are TGTGCCAGCAGCCACCGAAATGGCTACAGCTCCTACGAGCAGTACTTC.

V usage is TRBV29-1 and J usage is TRBJ2-5, with D tentatively TRBD1 (6 bases). Germline values: CDR1 SQVTM, CDR2 ANQGSEA. This CDR3 contains 12 residues. The V and J ends lost 2 bases and 5 bases respectively, with 9 bases between them. In DNA, the CDR3 is TGCAGCGTTGAAACAGGGACCGAGACCCAGTACTTC. This gives the protein CSVETGTETQYF.

The sample holds a few counts of this clonotype. The gene calls are TRBV7-8 and TRBJ2-4, with D unresolved. The better agreement between TRBJ2-7 and the DNA end casts doubt on the J call. Per germline, CDR1 SGHVS and CDR2 FQNEAQ. The CDR3 has 11 amino acids. DNA for the CDR3: TGTGCCAGCAGCTTAATGTACGAGCAGTACTTC. It translates to CASSLMYEQYF.

The V call is TRBV6-1, the J call TRBJ2-3; 8 bases line up with TRBD2. CDR3 length equals 18 residues. Germline CDR1 and CDR2: MNHNS and SASEGT. Trimming at V came to 5 bases and at J to 2 bases, leaving 15 bases not matched to a gene. For the CDR3, the DNA is TGTGCCAGCAGTCTTTTTCCCGGGGGGGGCGAACCCACAGATACGCAGTATTTT. The encoded protein is CASSLFPGGGEPTDTQYF.

This clonotype was counted a single time. The chain joins TRBV7-9 to TRBJ2-7, with D possibly TRBD1 on 5 matching bases. The CDR3 covers 14 residues. Deletions cut 4 bases from V and 2 bases from J, with 12 bases between. CDR1 and CDR2 from the germline V gene are SEHNR and FQNEAQ (reference sequence). The CDR3 DNA follows: TGTGCCAGCAGCTCCCTAGGGGCAACCTACGAGCAGTACTTC. Its translation: CASSSLGATYEQYF.

The chain carries TRBV12-3 or TRBV12-4 and TRBJ2-1; D is uncertain. The CDR3 contains 14 residues. V dropped 2 bases and J dropped 0 bases, with 5 bases sitting between them. The CDR3 DNA follows: TGTGCCAGCAGTTTAATGAACTCCTACAATGAGCAGTTCTTC. As protein: CASSLMNSYNEQFF.

This clonotype was seen more than once but under ten times. The genes are TRBV28 and TRBJ2-7, with a possible D match to TRBD2 (6 bases). Trimming shortened V by 6 bases and J by 2 bases, and 14 bases separated the two germline ends. From germline, CDR1 is MDHEN and CDR2 SYDVKM. The CDR3 has 14 amino acids. This chain's CDR3 is CASRMRRGTYEQYF. The CDR3 region has the DNA TGTGCCAGCAGAATGAGGCGGGGTACCTACGAGCAGTACTTC.

This clonotype turned up a few times. The rearrangement uses TRBV5-1 and TRBJ2-7; tentative D call: TRBD2 (5 bases). Germline assignment: CDR1 SGHRS and CDR2 YFSETQ. V gave up 4 bases and J gave up 0 bases, with 14 bases separating them. This CDR3 comprises 15 residues. CDR3 sequence (DNA): TGCGCCAGCAGCCAGGAGGCGGCGAGCTCCTACGAGCAGTACTTC. Residues: CASSQEAASSYEQYF.

The rearrangement uses TRBV20-1 and TRBJ1-4; D might be TRBD1 (6 bases). The CDR3 extends over 13 amino acids. The germline gives CDR1 DFQATT, CDR2 SNEGSKA (reference sequence). V gave up 5 bases and J gave up 3 bases, with 10 bases separating them. The CDR3 loop is CSAPTGPNEKLFF. DNA of the CDR3: TGCAGTGCTCCAACAGGGCCTAATGAAAAACTGTTTTTT.

This clonotype was seen only a few times. The rearrangement joins TRBV2 to TRBJ1-2, with TRBD1 matching 10 bases. After removal of 6 bases from V and 8 bases from J, the junction contained 9 bases not matched to a gene. This CDR3 region has 14 residues. Germline-derived CDR1 and CDR2 are SNHLY and FYNNEI. The CDR3 spells CASSASRDRGGYTF. In nucleotides, the CDR3 is TGTGCCAGCAGCGCGTCCCGGGACAGGGGCGGCTACACCTTC.

V usage is TRBV5-5 and J usage is TRBJ1-5, with TRBD1 matching 7 bases. The CDR3 has 16 amino acids. CDR1 and CDR2 from the germline V gene are SGHKS and YYEKEE (reference sequence). Trimming cost V 3 bases and J 0 bases; bases outside gene matches: 6. CDR3 sequence reads: CASSSLRDSSNQPQHF. The CDR3 bases are TGTGCCAGCAGCTCCCTGAGGGACAGTAGCAATCAGCCCCAGCATTTT.

Points on this clonotype: The junction differs from germline at one of its ends, possibly a read error. The rearrangement links TRBV20-1 to TRBJ2-1; maybe TRBD1 (6 bases). CDR1 is DFQATT and CDR2 is SNEGSKA in the germline V gene (reference sequence). The CDR3 consists of 13 residues. CDR3 bases: TGCAGTGCTACAAAAAAGTGGGACAATGAGCGGTTCTTC. Protein product: CSATKKWDNERFF.

The sample holds one count of this clonotype. The junction departs from the called germline gene at one end, perhaps through a read error. The CDR3 region has the DNA TGCGCCAGCAACGAAGCGGGGGGCCGGGACTTATCCTACAATGGGCAGTTCTTC. The encoded protein is CASNEAGGRDLSYNGQFF. V and J are TRBV9 and TRBJ2-1; 9 nucleotides match TRBD2. The CDR3 loop spans 18 amino acids. Germline assignment: CDR1 SGDLS and CDR2 YYNGEE.

This clonotype has more than one count but fewer than ten. V and J are TRBV4-2 and TRBJ2-5; weak D call: TRBD2 (6 bases). The CDR3 totals 17 residues. CDR1 and CDR2 from the germline V gene are LGHNA and YNFKEQ. Trimming pared 6 bases from V and 6 bases from J, leaving 26 bases between. The CDR3 sequence: CASSQLALSWGDQTQYF. CDR3 nucleotides: TGTGCCAGCAGTCAACTTGCCTTGTCTTGGGGGGACCAGACCCAGTACTTC.

This clonotype was counted a few times. V is TRBV5-1 and J is TRBJ2-3, with a weak D call TRBD2 (5 bases). The CDR3 loop spans 15 amino acids. V was clipped by 2 bases and J by 5 bases, with 15 bases between them. Germline V CDR1 and CDR2: SGHRS, YFSETQ. CDR3 coding DNA: TGCGCCAGCAGCTTTCGAGTAGCCGGGGAAGATACGCAGTATTTT. Translating it yields CASSFRVAGEDTQYF.

Remarks on this clonotype: The junction departs from germline at one end; a sequencing error may be responsible. This chain uses TRBV28 with TRBJ2-7, with TRBD1 matching 7 bases. The CDR3 sequence is 15 residues long. Per the germline V gene, CDR1 is MDHEN and CDR2 is SYDVKM. The CDR3 sequence is CASRVPGQIPYERYF. The DNA of the CDR3 is TGTGCCAGCAGGGTGCCGGGACAGATCCCCTACGAGCGGTACTTC.

This clonotype was detected only a few times. The chain couples TRBV14 to TRBJ2-1; D not certain. V was pared by 4 bases and J by 8 bases, with 30 bases between. Per germline, CDR1 SGHDN and CDR2 FVKESK. This CDR3 is built from 19 residues. The CDR3 reads CASSRYVEILPTSRDEQFF. CDR3 nucleotides: TGTGCCAGCAGCCGCTACGTTGAGATCCTCCCGACTTCAAGGGATGAGCAGTTCTTC.

V usage is TRBV9 and J usage is TRBJ2-1; possible D gene TRBD2, 6 bases. Germline V gene lookup returns CDR1 SGDLS and CDR2 YYNGEE. The CDR3 length is 16 residues. V lost 4 bases, J lost 3 bases, and 17 bases lay in between. In DNA form, the CDR3 reads TGTGCCAGCAGCCCTTTAGCGGCCACGGACTACAATGAGCAGTTCTTC. Protein: CASSPLAATDYNEQFF. The complete variable domain, with remaining parts taken from reference TRBV9 and TRBJ2-1, reads DSGVTQTPKHLITATGQRVTLRCSPRSGDLSVYWYQQSLDQGLQFLIQYYNGEERAKGNILERFSAQQFPDLHSELNLSSLELGDSALYFCASSPLAATDYNEQFFGPGTRLTVL.

The chain has TRBV2 and TRBJ1-2; 8 bases line up with TRBD1. Germline CDR1 SNHLY, CDR2 FYNNEI. V lost 10 bases, J lost 3 bases, and 7 bases stayed unmatched. The CDR3 covers 13 residues. For the CDR3, the DNA is TGTGCCACAAGGACAGGGCCGGACTATGGCTACACCTTC. The encoded protein is CATRTGPDYGYTF.

The V call is TRBV27, the J call TRBJ2-4, with D unclear. V lost 5 bases, J lost 13 bases, and 21 bases lay in between. Germline loops: CDR1 MNHEY, CDR2 SMNVEV (reference sequence). The CDR3 loop spans 14 amino acids. CDR3 region: CASSPMGSGYEQYF. The DNA of the CDR3 is TGTGCCAGCAGTCCTATGGGATCTGGCTATGAGCAGTACTTC.

This clonotype was observed a few times. This rearrangement joins TRBV4-1 to TRBJ2-1, with 9 bases that match TRBD2. Per germline, CDR1 MGHRA and CDR2 YSYEKL. V was clipped by 6 bases and J by 10 bases; unmatched bases: 16. This CDR3 spans 16 amino acids. For the CDR3, the DNA is TGCGCCAGCAGAGGCAGGGGGACTAGCTGGGTAGGGGAGCAGTTCTTC. It is translated as CASRGRGTSWVGEQFF.

The chain employs TRBV15 and TRBJ2-5, with 8 nucleotides matching TRBD2. The DNA matches TRBJ2-7 better at its end, which makes the J call doubtful. The germline CDR1 and CDR2 sequences are LNHNV and YYDKDF (reference sequence). This CDR3 has 14 amino acids. The CDR3 nucleotides read TGTGCCACCAGCAGGACGAGCGGGAGAAACGAGCAGTACTTC. Translated, it gives CATSRTSGRNEQYF.

The CDR3 here is CASSPNDGYGYTF. In nucleotides, the CDR3 is TGTGCCAGCTCACCTAACGACGGATATGGCTACACCTTC. This rearrangement joins TRBV18 to TRBJ1-2; no reliable D call. Germline CDR1 is KGHSH and CDR2 is LQKENI. The CDR3 consists of 13 residues. The V gene lost 3 bases and the J gene lost 5 bases, with 10 bases spanning the gap.

The chain uses TRBV6-5 and TRBJ2-1; 13 bases line up with TRBD2. With 7 bases clipped from V and 8 bases from J, the junction kept 5 bases outside the gene matches. The CDR3 is 14 residues long. Germline V gene lookup returns CDR1 MNHEY and CDR2 SVGAGI. DNA of the CDR3: TGTGCCAGCAAACGGACTAGCGGGAGTTATGAGCAGTTCTTC. It codes for CASKRTSGSYEQFF.

This clonotype came up a few times. This chain uses TRBV29-1 with TRBJ1-5; D perhaps matches TRBD1 (6 bases). V shed 6 bases and J shed 6 bases, with 15 bases lying between them. Germline V gives CDR1 SQVTM, CDR2 ANQGSEA. This CDR3 has 13 residues. The CDR3 region is CSVVRGPGQPQHF. CDR3 nucleotides: TGCAGCGTAGTCAGGGGACCCGGTCAGCCCCAGCATTTT.

V gene TRBV4-1 combines with J gene TRBJ2-1, with D maybe TRBD1 (6 bases). Germline lookup yields CDR1 MGHRA and CDR2 YSYEKL. CDR3 length: 17 residues. V dropped 0 bases and J dropped 5 bases, with 17 bases sitting between them. CDR3 nucleotide sequence: TGCGCCAGCAGCCAAGATCTGGGGCAGGGGAAAAACAATGAGCAGTTCTTC. This translates into CASSQDLGQGKNNEQFF.

This clonotype has a handful of counts. V is TRBV4-1 and J is TRBJ2-1, with 10 bases lining up with TRBD2. With V trimmed by 0 bases and J by 2 bases, 4 bases remained unmatched. The CDR3 runs to 17 residues. CDR1 is MGHRA, CDR2 YSYEKL, per germline. In DNA, the CDR3 is TGCGCCAGCAGCCAAGATTACAGCGGGAGGGCCTACAATGAGCAGTTCTTC. It yields the protein CASSQDYSGRAYNEQFF.